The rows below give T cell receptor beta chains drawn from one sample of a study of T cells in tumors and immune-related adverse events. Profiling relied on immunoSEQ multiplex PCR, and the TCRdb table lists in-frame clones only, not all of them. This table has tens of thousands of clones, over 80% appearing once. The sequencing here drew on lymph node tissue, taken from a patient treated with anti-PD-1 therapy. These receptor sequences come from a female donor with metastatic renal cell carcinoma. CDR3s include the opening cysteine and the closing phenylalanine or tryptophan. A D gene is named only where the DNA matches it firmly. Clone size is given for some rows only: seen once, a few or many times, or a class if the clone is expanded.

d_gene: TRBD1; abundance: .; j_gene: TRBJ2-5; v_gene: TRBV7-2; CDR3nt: TGTGCCAGCAGCCCAAGACAGGGGGCCCAGGAGACCCAGTACTTC; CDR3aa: CASSPRQGAQETQYF
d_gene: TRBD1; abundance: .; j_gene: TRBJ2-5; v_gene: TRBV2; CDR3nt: TGTGCCAGCACCGCAGGACAGGGGGCGTGGGAGACCCAGTACTTC; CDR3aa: CASTAGQGAWETQYF
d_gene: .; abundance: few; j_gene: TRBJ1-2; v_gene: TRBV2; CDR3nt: TGTGCCAGCAGGCAGGGACAATTGGTGGGCTACACCTTC; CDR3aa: CASRQGQLVGYTF
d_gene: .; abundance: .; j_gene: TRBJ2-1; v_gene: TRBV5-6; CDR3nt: TGTGCCAGCAGCTTAACGGGTCTCGATGAGCAGTTCTTC; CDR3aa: CASSLTGLDEQFF
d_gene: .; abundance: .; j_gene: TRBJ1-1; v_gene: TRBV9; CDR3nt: TGTGCCAGCAGCGCCCGAGTGGGTGGGGGGAACACTGAAGCTTTCTTT; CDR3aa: CASSARVGGGNTEAFF
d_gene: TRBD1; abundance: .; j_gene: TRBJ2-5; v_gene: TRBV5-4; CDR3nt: TGTGCCAGCACCCGCCAGGGGGCCCTAACTCGGGAGACCCAGTACTTC; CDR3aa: CASTRQGALTRETQYF
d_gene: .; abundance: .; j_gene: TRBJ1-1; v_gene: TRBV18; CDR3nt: TGTGCCAGCTCAGTAGGTAGGGGTAACACTGAAGCTTTCTTT; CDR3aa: CASSVGRGNTEAFF
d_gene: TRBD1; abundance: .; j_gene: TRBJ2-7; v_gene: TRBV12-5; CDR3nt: TGTGCTAGTGGTTCAGGACAGGGAGTGGTCTACGAGCAGTACTTC; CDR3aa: CASGSGQGVVYEQYF
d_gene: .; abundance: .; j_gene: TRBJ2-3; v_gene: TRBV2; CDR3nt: TGTGCCAGCACCAACACATGGACCGACGCAGGTACGCAGTATTTT; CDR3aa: CASTNTWTDAGTQYF
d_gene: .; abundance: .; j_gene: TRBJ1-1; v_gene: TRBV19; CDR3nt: TGTGCCAGTACCGTACAGGGAATGAACACTGAAGCTTTCTTT; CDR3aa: CASTVQGMNTEAFF
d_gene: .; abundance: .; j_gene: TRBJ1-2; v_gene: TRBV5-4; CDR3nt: TGTGCCAGCAGCTTGGACGGCAGGGAGTATGGCTACACCTTC; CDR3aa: CASSLDGREYGYTF
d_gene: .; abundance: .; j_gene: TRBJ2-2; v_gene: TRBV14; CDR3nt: TGTGCCAGCAGCCAGATAGCAGGGGGGACCGGGGAGCTGTTTTTT; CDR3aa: CASSQIAGGTGELFF
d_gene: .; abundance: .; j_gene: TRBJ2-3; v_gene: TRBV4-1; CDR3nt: TGCGCCAGCAGCCAAGACGTTAGCACAGATACGCAGTATTTT; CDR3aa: CASSQDVSTDTQYF
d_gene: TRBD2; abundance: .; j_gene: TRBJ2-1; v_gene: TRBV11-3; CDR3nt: TGTGCCAGCAGCCGGACTAGCGGGAGCTCCAATGAGCAGTTCTTC; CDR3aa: CASSRTSGSSNEQFF
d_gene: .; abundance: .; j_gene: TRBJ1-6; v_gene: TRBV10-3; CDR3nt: TGTGCCATCAGTGAGTCGACGAGGAATTCACCCCTCCACTTT; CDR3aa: CAISESTRNSPLHF
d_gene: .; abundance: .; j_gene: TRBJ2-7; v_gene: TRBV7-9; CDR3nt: TGTGCCAGCAGCTTGGACAGTTCCTACGAGCAGTACTTC; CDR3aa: CASSLDSSYEQYF
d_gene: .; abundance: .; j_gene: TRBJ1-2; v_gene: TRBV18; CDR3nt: TGTGCCAGCTCACCGGGCGACAGCGCCTATGGCTACACCTTC; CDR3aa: CASSPGDSAYGYTF
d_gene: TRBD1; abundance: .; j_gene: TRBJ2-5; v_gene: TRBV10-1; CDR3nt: TGCGCCAGCAGTGAGTCGCCTGGACAGGGGCAAGAGACCCAGTACTTC; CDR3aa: CASSESPGQGQETQYF
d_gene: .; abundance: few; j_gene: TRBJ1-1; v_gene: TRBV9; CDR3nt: TGTGCCAGCAGCGTAGATCAGGGGATGAACACTGAAGCTTTCTTT; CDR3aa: CASSVDQGMNTEAFF
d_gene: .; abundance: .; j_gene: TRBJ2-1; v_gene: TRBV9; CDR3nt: TGTGCCAGCAGCGTAGCCGTGGCCAGCTCCTACAATGAGCAGTTCTTC; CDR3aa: CASSVAVASSYNEQFF
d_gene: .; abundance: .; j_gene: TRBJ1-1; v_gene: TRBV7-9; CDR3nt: TGTGCCAGCAGCTTAGACAGGGTGGGGAAGGTCGCTGAAGCTTTCTTT; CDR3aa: CASSLDRVGKVAEAFF
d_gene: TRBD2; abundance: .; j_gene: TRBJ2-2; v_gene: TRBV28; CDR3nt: TGTGCCAGCAGCTCAGCGGGACTAGCGGGAGGGCGGGACACCGGGGAGCTGTTTTTT; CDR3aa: CASSSAGLAGGRDTGELFF
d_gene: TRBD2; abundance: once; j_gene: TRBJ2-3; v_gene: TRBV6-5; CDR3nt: TGTGCCAGCAGTTCCCTGGGTAGCGGGAGCTCAGATACGCAGTATTTT; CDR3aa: CASSSLGSGSSDTQYF
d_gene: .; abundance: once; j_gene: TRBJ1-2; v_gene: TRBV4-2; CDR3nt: TGTGCCAGCAGCCCCGACCCTGATGGCTATGGCTACACCTTC; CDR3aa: CASSPDPDGYGYTF
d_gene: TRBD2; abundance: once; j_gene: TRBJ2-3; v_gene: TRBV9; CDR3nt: TGTGCCAGCAGCGTAGCAACTAGCGGGATCGACCCCCCGTATTTT; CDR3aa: CASSVATSGIDPPYF
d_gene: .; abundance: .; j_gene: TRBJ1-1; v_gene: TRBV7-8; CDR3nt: TGTGCCAGCCGAATAACGGGGGATCCGAACACTGAAGCTTTCTTT; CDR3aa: CASRITGDPNTEAFF
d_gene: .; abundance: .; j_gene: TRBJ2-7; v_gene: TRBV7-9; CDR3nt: TGTGCCAGCAGCTTAGGACCTACGACAGTTTCCTACGAGCAGTACTTC; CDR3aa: CASSLGPTTVSYEQYF
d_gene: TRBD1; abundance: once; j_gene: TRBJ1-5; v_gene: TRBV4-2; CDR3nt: TGTGCCAGCAGCCAGGGGGATGGACAGGGGTATAGCAATCAGCCCCAGCATTTT; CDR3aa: CASSQGDGQGYSNQPQHF
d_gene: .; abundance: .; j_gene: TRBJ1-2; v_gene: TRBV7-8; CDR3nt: TGTGCCAGCAGCTTACTTCGCGGGGGATTTGACTTTGGCTACACCTTC; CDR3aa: CASSLLRGGFDFGYTF
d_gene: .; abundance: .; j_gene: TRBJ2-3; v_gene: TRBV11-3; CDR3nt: TGTGCCAGCAACCGCGGACTCACAGATACGCAGTATTTT; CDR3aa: CASNRGLTDTQYF
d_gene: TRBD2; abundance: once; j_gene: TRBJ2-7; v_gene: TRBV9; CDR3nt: TGTGCCAGCAGCGTGGGACTAGCGGGATTATACGAGCAGTACTTC; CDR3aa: CASSVGLAGLYEQYF
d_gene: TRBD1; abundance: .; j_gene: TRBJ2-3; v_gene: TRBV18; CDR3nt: TGTGCCAGCTCTTCCGGGGCTGGACAGGTGGTGGATACGCAGTATTTT; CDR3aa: CASSSGAGQVVDTQYF
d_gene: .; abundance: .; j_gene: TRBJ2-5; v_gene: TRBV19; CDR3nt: TGTGCCACCCGGGAAAGCGGATCACAAGAGACCCAGTACTTC; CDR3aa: CATRESGSQETQYF
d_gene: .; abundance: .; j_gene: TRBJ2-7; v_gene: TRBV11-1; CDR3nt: TGTGCCAGCAGCTTAGCAGTCGATTACGAGCAGTACTTC; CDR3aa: CASSLAVDYEQYF
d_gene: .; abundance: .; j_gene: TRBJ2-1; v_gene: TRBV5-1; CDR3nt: TGCGCCAGCAGCTCTGCCGACAGATACAATGAGCAGTTCTTC; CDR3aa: CASSSADRYNEQFF
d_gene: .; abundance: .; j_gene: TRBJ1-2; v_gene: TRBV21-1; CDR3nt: TGTGCCAGCAGCACTCCAGGGGATGGCTACACCTTC; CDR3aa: CASSTPGDGYTF
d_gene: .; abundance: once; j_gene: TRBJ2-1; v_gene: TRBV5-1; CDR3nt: TGCGCCAGCAGCTTGGTTCATGGAGGAAGCATGCGGGAGCAGTTCTTC; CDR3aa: CASSLVHGGSMREQFF
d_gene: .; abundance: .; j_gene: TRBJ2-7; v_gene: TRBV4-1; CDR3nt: TGCGCCAGCAGCCTGGACAGAGCCTACGAGCAGTACTTC; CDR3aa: CASSLDRAYEQYF
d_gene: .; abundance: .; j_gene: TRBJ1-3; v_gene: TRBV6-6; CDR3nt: TGTGCCAGCAGTTACGGACAGTTTTTTGGAAACACCATATATTTT; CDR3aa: CASSYGQFFGNTIYF
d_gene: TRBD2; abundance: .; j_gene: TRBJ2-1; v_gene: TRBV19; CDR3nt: TGTGCCAGTAGTATATTCGGACTGAGCGGGGGGGCGGATGAGCAGTTCTTC; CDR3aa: CASSIFGLSGGADEQFF
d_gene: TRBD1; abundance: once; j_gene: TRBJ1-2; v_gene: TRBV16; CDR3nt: TGTGCCAGCAGCCACGGGACAGGGGGTAACTATGGCTACACCTTC; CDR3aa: CASSHGTGGNYGYTF
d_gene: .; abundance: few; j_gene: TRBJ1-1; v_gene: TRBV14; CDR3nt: TGTGCCAGCAGCCAAGACAGGAACACTGAAGCTTTCTTT; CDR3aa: CASSQDRNTEAFF
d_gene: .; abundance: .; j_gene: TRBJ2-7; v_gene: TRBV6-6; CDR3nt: TGTGCCAGCAGTTACTCGAAGGGGGGATCCGGGTACGAGCAGTACTTC; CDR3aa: CASSYSKGGSGYEQYF
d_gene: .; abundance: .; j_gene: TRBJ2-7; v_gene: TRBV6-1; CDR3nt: TGTGCCAGCAGTGAATGGCCACCCTACGAGCAGTACTTC; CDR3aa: CASSEWPPYEQYF
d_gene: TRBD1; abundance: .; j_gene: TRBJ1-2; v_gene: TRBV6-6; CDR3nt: TGTGCCAGCAGGCTACAGGGGCTGGCCCGCTATGGCTACACCTTC; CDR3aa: CASRLQGLARYGYTF
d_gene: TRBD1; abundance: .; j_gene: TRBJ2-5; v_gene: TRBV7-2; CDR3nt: TGTGCCAGCAGAGAACCCGGGGGACAGGTGGAGACCCAGTACTTC; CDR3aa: CASREPGGQVETQYF
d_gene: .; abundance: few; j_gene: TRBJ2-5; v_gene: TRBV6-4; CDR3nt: TGTGCCAGCAGTGACCCAAGTCCGGGACCACAAGAGACCCAGTACTTC; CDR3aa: CASSDPSPGPQETQYF
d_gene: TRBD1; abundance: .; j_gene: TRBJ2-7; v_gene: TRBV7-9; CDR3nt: TGTGCCAGCAGCTTCCAGACAGGGGGCTTTGTCTACGAGCAGTACTTC; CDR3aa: CASSFQTGGFVYEQYF
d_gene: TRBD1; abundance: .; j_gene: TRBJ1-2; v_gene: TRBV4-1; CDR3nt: TGCGCCAGCAGCCAAGGGACAGGGAAGGACTATGGCTACACCTTC; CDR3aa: CASSQGTGKDYGYTF
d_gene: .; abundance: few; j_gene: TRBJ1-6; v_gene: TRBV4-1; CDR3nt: TGCGCCAGCAGCCCAGGGACGCAGCAGAATTCACCCCTCCACTTT; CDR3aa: CASSPGTQQNSPLHF
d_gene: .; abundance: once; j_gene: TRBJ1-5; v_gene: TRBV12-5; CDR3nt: TGTGCTAGTGCCTTGTTTGAGGGCGTTCAGCCCCAGCATTTT; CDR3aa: CASALFEGVQPQHF
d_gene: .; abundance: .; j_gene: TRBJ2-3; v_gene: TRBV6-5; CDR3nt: TGTGCCAGCAGTTACGAGCCTGGGTTCGCAGATACGCAGTATTTT; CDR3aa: CASSYEPGFADTQYF
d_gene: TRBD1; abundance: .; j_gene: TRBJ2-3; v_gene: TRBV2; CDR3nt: TGTGCCAGCAGTGAGGGACAGGGCCGTCGCACAGATACGCAGTATTTT; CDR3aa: CASSEGQGRRTDTQYF
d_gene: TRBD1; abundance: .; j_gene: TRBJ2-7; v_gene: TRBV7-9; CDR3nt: TGTGCCAGCAGCTCCTTTCGGACAGGGATCTCCTACGAGCAGTACTTC; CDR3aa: CASSSFRTGISYEQYF
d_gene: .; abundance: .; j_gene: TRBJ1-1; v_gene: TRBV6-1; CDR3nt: TGTGCCAGCAGTGGTCGGGGGGGTAACACTGAAGCTTTCTTT; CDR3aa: CASSGRGGNTEAFF